This TCR beta chain was identified during a study of blood T cell repertoires in COVID-19. Across the study: Acute and convalescent COVID-19 samples came from the United States, Italy and Spain.

CDR3 length: 16 residues. The trim removed 0 bases at V and 5 bases at J, leaving 8 bases unmatched. Germline V gene data show CDR1 as SGDLS and CDR2 as YYNGEE. Per the original methods: Researchers report that nucleated cell counts were estimated from reference gene primer amplification. The assay was immunoSEQ multiplex PCR, and TCRdb's table has in-frame clones only and misses some. Clonal size and the V and J genes are those of that table, whereas D and trimming came from the DNA. The top ten clones hold over 2.5% of a sample with more than 250,000 clones, around 86% of them seen once. The sample taken for sequencing was PBMCs or T cells enriched from blood (not recorded which). J is TRBJ2-7 and V is TRBV9, with TRBD1 identical over 10 bases. The TCR was taken from a woman under 30 who had recovered from COVID-19. CDR3 nucleotides: TGTGCCAGCAGCGTAGGGGGACAGGGGTGGGTACACGAGCAGTACTTC. Protein: CASSVGGQGWVHEQYF.